Below, 25 T cell receptor beta chains from the same sample are listed, as sequenced in a study of Ad26.COV2.S vaccination and SARS-CoV-2 variants. Treatment given: around 19 received Ad26.COV2.S at low or high dose, single or two shots; about five received placebo; per-sample allocation not given. Specimens were obtained on day 63 following the first vaccine or placebo injection. Here immunoSEQ multiplex PCR was the method, and the copy in TCRdb shows in-frame clones only, minus some. The table has around 300,000 clones, 85% to 90% seen once; the top ten hold around 5%. This material consisted of peripheral blood, taken in a trial of Ad26.COV2.S vaccine versus placebo. These receptors were taken from a person aged 18-65 years who received the Ad26.COV2.S COVID-19 vaccine or a placebo.

The chain is built from TRBV27 and TRBJ2-2; the match to TRBD2 covers 10 bases. With V trimmed by 5 bases and J by 3 bases, 6 bases remained unmatched. The germline gives CDR1 MNHEY, CDR2 SMNVEV (reference sequence). The CDR3 has 16 amino acids. The DNA for the CDR3 is TGTGCCAGCAGTCTTAGCGGGGGGCTTTACACCGGGGAGCTGTTTTTT. Protein sequence: CASSLSGGLYTGELFF.

This clone appeared a single time. The chain combines TRBV4-3 with TRBJ1-2, with D maybe TRBD1 (6 bases). V shed 1 base and J shed 5 bases, with 14 bases lying between them. CDR1 LGHNA and CDR2 YSLEER come from the germline V gene. The CDR3 is made up of 15 amino acids. In nucleotides, the CDR3 is TGCGCCAGCAGCCAAGTGATCAGGGGCGGGTATGGCTACACCTTC. This encodes CASSQVIRGGYGYTF.

This chain uses TRBV5-5 with TRBJ1-5, with D uncertain. Germline assignment: CDR1 SGHKS and CDR2 YYEKEE (reference sequence). CDR3 length: 15 amino acids. The V end lost 5 bases, the J end lost 0 bases, and 12 bases lay between the germline ends. CDR3 amino acids: CASRPMWNSNQPQHF. CDR3 DNA: TGTGCCAGCAGACCAATGTGGAATAGCAATCAGCCCCAGCATTTT.

The V gene is TRBV20-1, the J gene TRBJ1-1, with D uncertain. The ends were cut back, 3 bases at V and 11 bases at J, with 10 bases in the middle. The CDR3 extends over 10 amino acids. Germline CDR1 is DFQATT and CDR2 is SNEGSKA (reference sequence). CDR3 region: CSARQKGAFF. The DNA of the CDR3 is TGCAGTGCTAGGCAGAAAGGGGCTTTCTTT.

This chain joins TRBV18 and TRBJ1-1, with a possible D match to TRBD1 (6 bases). Germline CDR1 reads KGHSH; CDR2 reads LQKENI. This CDR3 is built from 14 residues. V was clipped by 3 bases and J by 7 bases, with 15 bases between them. The CDR3 reads CASSPRQAVSEAFF. CDR3 nucleotide sequence: TGTGCCAGCTCACCGAGACAGGCGGTGAGTGAAGCTTTCTTT. The full variable domain, its missing parts supplied by reference TRBV18 and TRBJ1-1, is NAGVMQNPRHLVRRRGQEARLRCSPMKGHSHVYWYRQLPEEGLKFMVYLQKENIIDESGMPKERFSAEFPKEGPSILRIQQVVRGDSAAYFCASSPRQAVSEAFFGQGTRLTVV.

This rearrangement joins TRBV6-2 or TRBV6-3 to TRBJ1-1; TRBD1 matches 7 bases. The CDR3 loop spans 16 amino acids. V dropped 6 bases and J dropped 3; count of bases not matched to a gene: 13. The germline V gene encodes CDR1 MNHEY and CDR2 SVGEGT. In DNA, the CDR3 is TGTGCCAGCAGCGGGGACAGTCTGTCAGGAGACACTGAAGCTTTCTTT. The encoded protein is CASSGDSLSGDTEAFF.

V is TRBV4-3 and J is TRBJ1-5, with a possible D match to TRBD1 (5 bases). Germline V gene data show CDR1 as LGHNA and CDR2 as YSLEER. This CDR3 has 14 residues. V lost 0 bases and J lost 6, with 9 bases in between. The CDR3 DNA follows: TGCGCCAGCAGCCAAGAGTTAGGGGTTCAGCCCCAGCATTTT. Protein: CASSQELGVQPQHF.

This chain joins TRBV6-1 and TRBJ1-1, with no clear D. V lost 1 base to trimming and J lost 1 base, with 13 bases between them. Per germline, CDR1 MNHNS and CDR2 SASEGT. The CDR3 has 16 residues. The CDR3 DNA reads as TGTGCCAGCAGTGAAGGGCCCGGACGGCGGAACACTGAAGCTTTCTTT. Amino acid sequence: CASSEGPGRRNTEAFF.

This clone was observed once. The chain combines TRBV25-1 with TRBJ2-1; D is uncertain. Trimming cost V 2 bases and J 4 bases, with 6 bases left between them. CDR1 is MGHDK and CDR2 is SYGVNS in the germline V gene. The CDR3 has 13 residues. In nucleotides, the CDR3 is TGTGCCAGCAGTGAACACGGATACAATGAGCAGTTCTTC. Amino acid sequence: CASSEHGYNEQFF.

The V gene is TRBV29-1, the J gene TRBJ2-3; possibly TRBD1 or TRBD2 for D (6 bases each). Germline assignment: CDR1 SQVTM and CDR2 ANQGSEA. V shed 1 base and J shed 2 bases, with 7 bases lying between them. The CDR3 totals 13 residues. Written as DNA, the CDR3 is TGCAGCGTTGAAGGGGGGGCCACAGATACGCAGTATTTT. This translates into CSVEGGATDTQYF.

The chain has TRBV7-6 and TRBJ1-4; tentatively, D is TRBD1 (6 bases). Trimming took off 0 bases at V and 7 bases at J, with 12 bases between the two ends. The CDR3 has 15 amino acids. The germline CDR1 and CDR2 sequences are SGHVS and FNYEAQ. The CDR3, as DNA: TGTGCCAGCAGCTTAGCTGGGGGCAGCGGTGAAAAACTGTTTTTT. Translating gives CASSLAGGSGEKLFF.

This clone was found once. The chain couples TRBV11-3 to TRBJ2-1; D is unclear. The ends were cut back, 1 base at V and 8 bases at J, with 6 bases in the middle. CDR3 length equals 12 residues. Germline V gene lookup returns CDR1 SGHNT and CDR2 YENEEA. The CDR3 is CASSLGADEQFF. CDR3 in DNA: TGTGCCAGCAGCTTAGGTGCCGATGAGCAGTTCTTC. Supplemented by reference TRBV11-3 and TRBJ2-1, the full variable domain reads EAGVVQSPRYKIIEKKQPVAFWCNPISGHNTLYWYLQNLGQGPELLIRYENEEAVDDSQLPKDRFSAERLKGVDSTLKIQPAELGDSAVYLCASSLGADEQFFGPGTRLTVL.

The rearrangement links TRBV13 to TRBJ2-2; D unclear. The length of the CDR3 is 18 residues. CDR1 is PRHDT and CDR2 is FYEKMQ in the germline V gene (reference sequence). Trimming stripped 0 bases from V and 5 bases from J, with 19 bases between. CDR3 nucleotides: TGTGCCAGCAGCTTAGGAGATCGGCTTAAGACGACAACCGGGGAGCTGTTTTTT. This codes for CASSLGDRLKTTTGELFF.

The chain carries TRBV2 and TRBJ1-1; D gene unclear. The CDR3 runs to 14 residues. With 4 bases removed from V and 1 base from J, the gap between germline ends came to 10 bases. The germline V gene encodes CDR1 SNHLY and CDR2 FYNNEI. This CDR3 is CASSVVPWNTEAFF. DNA of the CDR3: TGTGCCAGCAGTGTTGTACCGTGGAACACTGAAGCTTTCTTT.

The rearrangement joins TRBV10-3 to TRBJ2-7; a possible D gene is TRBD1 (6 bases). Between the trimmed V and J ends, which lost 5 bases and 3 bases, there was a span of 11 bases. Germline CDR1 and CDR2: ENHRY and SYGVKD. The CDR3 contains 13 residues. This CDR3 reads CAISFGQFYEQYV. CDR3 DNA: TGTGCCATCAGTTTCGGACAGTTCTACGAGCAGTACGTC.

J is TRBJ1-2 and V is TRBV9; D not resolved. Germline V CDR1 and CDR2: SGDLS, YYNGEE. The length of the CDR3 is 14 residues. The germline V and J ends were trimmed by 2 bases and 1 base, with 9 bases remaining between them. CDR3 protein: CASSVDGRNYGYTF. As DNA, the CDR3 is TGTGCCAGCAGCGTCGACGGGCGTAACTATGGCTACACCTTC.

The chain links TRBV2 to TRBJ2-5; TRBD1 matches at 7 bases. Per germline, CDR1 SNHLY and CDR2 FYNNEI. This CDR3 contains 15 residues. V lost 4 bases, J lost 0 bases, and 5 bases stayed unmatched. The CDR3 sequence is CASSAGTVNQETQYF. The CDR3 nucleotides are TGTGCCAGCAGTGCTGGGACAGTAAACCAAGAGACCCAGTACTTC.

The sample holds one count of this clone. The gene calls are TRBV28 and TRBJ1-2; D is possibly TRBD1 (5 bases). The V gene lost 2 bases and the J gene lost 7 bases, with 11 bases spanning the gap. CDR1 and CDR2 from the germline V gene are MDHEN and SYDVKM. This CDR3 has 13 residues. The CDR3 coding sequence is TGTGCCAGCAGTTTAGCAGGGAAGAGTGGCTACACCTTC. Encoded protein: CASSLAGKSGYTF.

J is TRBJ2-1 and V is TRBV7-9; TRBD2 matches at 7 bases. The junction had 13 bases not matched to a gene; V was cut back by 4 bases and J by 4 bases. Germline assignment: CDR1 SEHNR and CDR2 FQNEAQ (reference sequence). This CDR3 has 17 residues. In DNA, the CDR3 is TGTGCCAGCAGCTCTACAGTGGCGGGAGCAACGTACAATGAGCAGTTCTTC. It codes for CASSSTVAGATYNEQFF.

The chain uses TRBV10-1 and TRBJ2-1, with D possibly matching TRBD1 (5 bases). The germline V gene has CDR1 WNHNN and CDR2 SYGVQD (reference sequence). Trimming removed 6 bases at V and 10 bases at J, with 16 bases between. CDR3 size: 13 residues. The CDR3 coding sequence is TGCGCCAGCAGCCCCCTACAGGACGGGGAGCAGTTCTTC. Translated, it gives CASSPLQDGEQFF.

This clone has a single count. The gene calls are TRBV12-3 or TRBV12-4 and TRBJ2-2; no reliable D call. The CDR3 extends over 12 amino acids. Trimming stripped 6 bases from V and 6 bases from J, with 8 bases between. CDR3 bases: TGTGCCAGCAGCTATCCCTCCGGGGAGCTGTTTTTT. It yields the protein CASSYPSGELFF.

The rearrangement joins TRBV7-2 to TRBJ1-1; D is unresolved. V was shortened by 4 bases and J by 0 bases, with 12 bases between the two germline ends. The CDR3 length is 15 residues. Germline loops: CDR1 SGHTA, CDR2 FQGNSA. In DNA, the CDR3 is TGTGCCAGCAGCTACCTTGGGGTGATGAACACTGAAGCTTTCTTT. Protein product: CASSYLGVMNTEAFF.

The V call is TRBV4-1, the J call TRBJ1-6, with TRBD1 matching over 8 bases. Germline CDR1 and CDR2: MGHRA and YSYEKL. V lost 3 bases and J lost 6; bases outside the gene matches: 4. This CDR3 comprises 15 residues. The CDR3 protein is CASSQQGAGNSPLHF. CDR3 coding DNA: TGCGCCAGCAGCCAGCAGGGGGCGGGTAATTCACCCCTCCACTTT.

The V and J genes are TRBV28 and TRBJ1-2; weak D call: TRBD1 (6 bases). Trimming took off 7 bases at V and 0 bases at J, with 18 bases between the two ends. The CDR3 length is 16 residues. Germline V CDR1 and CDR2: MDHEN, SYDVKM. The chain's CDR3 is CASISRGQLTNYGYTF. The CDR3 DNA reads as TGTGCCAGCATCTCGCGCGGACAGCTTACTAACTATGGCTACACCTTC.

This clone was detected only a few times. The chain recombines TRBV4-2 with TRBJ2-2; the D gene could be TRBD1 or TRBD2 (5 bases each). Trimming removed 0 bases at V and 0 bases at J, with 11 bases between. This CDR3 comprises 17 residues. Germline CDR1 and CDR2: LGHNA and YNFKEQ. The CDR3 sequence is CASSQDGGKTNTGELFF. The CDR3 DNA follows: TGTGCCAGCAGCCAAGATGGGGGTAAGACGAACACCGGGGAGCTGTTTTTT.